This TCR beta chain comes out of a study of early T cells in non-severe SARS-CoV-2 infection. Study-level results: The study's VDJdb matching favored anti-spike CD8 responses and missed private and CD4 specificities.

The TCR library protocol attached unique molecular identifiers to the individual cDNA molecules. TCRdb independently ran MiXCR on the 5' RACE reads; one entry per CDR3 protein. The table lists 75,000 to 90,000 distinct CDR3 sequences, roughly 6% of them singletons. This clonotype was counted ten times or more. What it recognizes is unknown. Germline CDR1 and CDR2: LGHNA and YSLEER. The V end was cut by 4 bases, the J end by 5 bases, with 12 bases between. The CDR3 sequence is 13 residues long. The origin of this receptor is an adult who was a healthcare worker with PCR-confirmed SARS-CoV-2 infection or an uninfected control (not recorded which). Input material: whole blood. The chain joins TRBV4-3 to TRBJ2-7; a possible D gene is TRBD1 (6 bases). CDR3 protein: CASSREGTHEQYF. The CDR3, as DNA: TGCGCCAGCAGCCGAGAGGGGACACACGAGCAGTACTTC.